The rows below give T cell receptor beta chains drawn from one sample of a study of blood T cells in healthy people across ages. TCRdb reprocessed the 5' RACE reads via MiXCR and lists one record per CDR3 protein. This repertoire shows about 1,600,000 distinct CDR3 sequences, roughly 45% found once; its top ten account for 7.9%. Sequences were obtained from blood. The source of these receptors is a young woman in good health. Each CDR3 is given with its conserved first and last residue. Each record gives: CDR3 protein, D gene, V gene, J gene, clone size. The D gene is left open where the match is weak. Not all rows give a size; the values are once, few, many and, for expanded clones, a class.

CASSYSISWAPNTEAFF,NA,TRBV6-6,TRBJ1-1,NA
CSVGGTSGGAGGKNIQYF,TRBD2,TRBV29-1,TRBJ2-4,NA
CASSGDPNQPQHF,NA,TRBV5-1,TRBJ1-5,few
CSASTGGLEELFF,TRBD1,TRBV20-1,TRBJ1-4,NA
CASSLVTGGNSPLHF,TRBD1,TRBV7-2,TRBJ1-6,NA
CASSVRDSGHNEQFF,TRBD1,TRBV4-1,TRBJ2-1,NA
CACRTTSYGSYNEQFF,TRBD2,TRBV12-3/TRBV12-4,TRBJ2-1,NA
CAGLVLSSYNEQFF,NA,TRBV21-1,TRBJ2-1,many
CASSRDRRNEQYF,TRBD1,TRBV12-3/TRBV12-4,TRBJ2-5,few
CATSDSDLPSYNEQFF,NA,TRBV24-1,TRBJ2-1,few
CASSSEGWAKNIQYF,NA,TRBV5-1,TRBJ2-4,NA
CASTGQGMANEKLFF,TRBD1,TRBV5-1,TRBJ1-4,NA
CASSAGTGVHYGYTF,TRBD1,TRBV28,TRBJ1-2,NA
CASTPRTGQNSPLHF,TRBD1,TRBV25-1,TRBJ1-6,NA
CSVEDVERDHYNEQFF,TRBD2,TRBV29-1,TRBJ2-1,NA
CATSDSSRATGITEVFF,TRBD1,TRBV24-1,TRBJ1-1,NA
CASSSQGRLQETQFF,NA,TRBV6-2/TRBV6-3,TRBJ2-1,NA
CASSLQSGGNEETQYF,TRBD2,TRBV7-2,TRBJ2-5,NA
CASSPRTSEKLFF,NA,TRBV18,TRBJ1-4,few
CASSLIGETQFF,NA,TRBV7-8,TRBJ2-1,NA
CASGLVVWGGGSYNEQFF,NA,TRBV12-5,TRBJ2-1,few
CASSEPQSLEGLYGAKVLTF,NA,TRBV2,TRBJ2-6,NA
CASSGSGQRLSEQYF,NA,TRBV6-1,TRBJ2-7,few
CSARATGPSSYEQSF,NA,TRBV20-1,TRBJ2-7,NA
CASSPRSGGAVEQFF,TRBD2,TRBV7-2,TRBJ2-1,few
CSVHRGRDGYTF,NA,TRBV29-1,TRBJ1-2,NA
CSARDLYSRTGVYEQYF,TRBD1,TRBV20-1,NA,few
CASSRLGQGANEQYF,TRBD1,TRBV5-1,TRBJ2-7,NA
CASSLPSGFGNTGELFF,TRBD2,TRBV7-9,TRBJ2-2,few
CASSFLRGHEQYF,NA,TRBV7-2,TRBJ2-7,NA
CASSVDMGRGTEAFF,NA,TRBV9,TRBJ1-1,NA
CASSPLPDNEQYF,NA,TRBV3-1,TRBJ2-5,NA
CASSGGLAGGGGEQFF,TRBD2,TRBV6-1,TRBJ2-1,few
CSARDVHRGSYEQYF,TRBD1,TRBV20-1,TRBJ2-7,few
CASSVMPRRGEKLFF,NA,TRBV9,TRBJ1-4,NA
CASTTGPAAKNIQYF,NA,TRBV7-2,TRBJ2-4,NA
CSAFGTSERTDTQYF,TRBD2,TRBV20-1,TRBJ2-3,NA
CASSLHGGETQYF,NA,TRBV11-2,TRBJ2-5,few
CASSYAGGARDTQYF,NA,TRBV6-5,TRBJ2-3,NA